Each of the 25 T cell receptor beta chains below was sequenced from the same sample in a study of metastatic and nonmetastatic thyroid tumors (dated by TCRdb to 2020 to 2021). The method behind the library was PCR. Sequencing was performed on an Illumina HiSeq 4000. TCRdb applied fastp at Q25 and MiXCR to the public reads, then kept only in-frame beta chains. Within this sample are around 53,000 clones, with roughly 20% of them counted one time only. The ten top clones hold 3.5% to 5% of the sample. No treatment had been received by any patient before thyroid surgery. Sequencing was performed on blood. Receptors originate from a female donor with papillary thyroid cancer or a benign thyroid nodule (not recorded which). Some clones in this sample may be carry-over from other donors' samples.

This clone came up many times. V usage is TRBV10-3 and J usage is TRBJ2-3; 8 bases match TRBD2. V was clipped by 0 bases and J by 0 bases; unmatched bases: 8. The CDR3 has 18 residues. Germline V gives CDR1 ENHRY, CDR2 SYGVKD. CDR3 nucleotides: TGTGCCATCAGTGAGTCAAAAAAACTAGCGGCTAGCACAGATACGCAGTATTTT. Its translation: CAISESKKLAASTDTQYF.

This chain connects TRBV5-1 to TRBJ1-6, with a weak D call TRBD1 (5 bases). V was trimmed by 4 bases and J by 5 bases, leaving 7 bases between them. This CDR3 spans 13 amino acids. Germline loops: CDR1 SGHRS, CDR2 YFSETQ. DNA of the CDR3: TGCGCCAGCAGCGGCAGGGATAATTCACCCCTCCACTTT. Encoded protein: CASSGRDNSPLHF.

This clone was seen many times. The rearrangement uses TRBV12-5 and TRBJ1-5; 7 nucleotides align to TRBD1. The germline V gene has CDR1 LGHNT and CDR2 FRNRAP. CDR3 size: 14 residues. The junction had 7 bases not matched to a gene; V was cut back by 7 bases and J by 4 bases. The chain's CDR3 is CASAFGGQNQPQHF. The CDR3 DNA sequence: TGTGCTAGTGCTTTCGGGGGACAGAATCAGCCCCAGCATTTT.

This chain's CDR3 is CASSLGVSEQYF. The CDR3 coding sequence is TGCGCCAGCAGCTTGGGGGTCAGCGAGCAGTACTTC. V and J are TRBV5-1 and TRBJ2-7; no reliable D call. Trimming took 0 bases from V and 6 from J, leaving 7 bases between them. The CDR3 has 12 residues. The V gene's germline CDR1 is SGHRS and CDR2 YFSETQ.

This clone was counted ten times or more. The chain carries TRBV10-3 and TRBJ2-1; 9 bases match TRBD2. Per germline, CDR1 ENHRY and CDR2 SYGVKD. Trimming at V came to 2 bases and at J to 1 base, leaving 3 bases not matched to a gene. The CDR3 contains 16 residues. In DNA form, the CDR3 reads TGTGCCATCAGTGAGGTTAGCGGGGGATCCTACAATGAGCAGTTCTTC. It yields the protein CAISEVSGGSYNEQFF.

The chain has TRBV4-1 and TRBJ1-3; TRBD1 is a possible D gene (5 bases). CDR1 is MGHRA and CDR2 is YSYEKL in the germline V gene. The length of the CDR3 is 17 residues. V shed 1 base and J shed 4 bases, with 17 bases lying between them. This CDR3 reads CASSQGQQVPLGNTIYF. In nucleotides, the CDR3 is TGCGCCAGCAGCCAAGGACAACAGGTTCCTCTGGGAAACACCATATATTTT.

This clone has just a few counts. Just one base apart from a much larger clone, this may be a read error. The rearrangement joins TRBV30 to TRBJ2-1; the D is unclear. The CDR3 is 14 residues long. Trimming removed 4 bases at V and 2 bases at J, with 12 bases between. Germline values: CDR1 GTSNPN, CDR2 SVGIG (reference sequence). CDR3 sequence: CAWKPSLAYNEQFF. DNA of the CDR3: TGTGCCTGGAAACCGTCTCTAGCCTACAATGAGCAGTTCTTC.

In this sample, this clone turned up many times. This chain uses TRBV7-9 with TRBJ1-1; D call uncertain. Trimming took 4 bases from V and 2 from J, leaving 11 bases between them. This CDR3 has 14 residues. Germline lookup yields CDR1 SEHNR and CDR2 FQNEAQ (reference sequence). In DNA form, the CDR3 reads TGTGCCAGCAGCTCCTGGTGGGATAACACTGAAGCTTTCTTT. It encodes CASSSWWDNTEAFF.

Of note for this clone: Given a much more abundant clone one base away, this may be a read error. This chain joins TRBV6-1 and TRBJ2-3; no clear D. The CDR3 has 13 residues. The germline V gene has CDR1 MNHNS and CDR2 SASEGT. The ends were cut back, 7 bases at V and 5 bases at J, with 13 bases in the middle. As DNA, the CDR3 is TGTGCCAGCATTTCAGTAGTTATAGATACGCAGTATTTT. Amino acid sequence: CASISVVIDTQYF.

The table lists this clone with many counts. This chain connects TRBV18 to TRBJ2-2, with D maybe TRBD1 (7 bases). CDR1 is KGHSH, CDR2 LQKENI, per germline. V was pared by 3 bases and J by 7 bases, with 15 bases between. The CDR3 consists of 15 residues. The CDR3: CASSPGQRAGGELFF. As DNA, the CDR3 is TGTGCCAGCTCACCGGGACAGCGGGCTGGCGGGGAGCTGTTTTTT.

This clone was recorded many times. The chain uses TRBV7-2 and TRBJ2-1, with D possibly matching TRBD1 (6 bases). Germline V gene sequence: CDR1 SGHTA, CDR2 FQGNSA. V gave up 5 bases and J gave up 2 bases, with 13 bases separating them. The CDR3 is 15 residues long. CDR3 sequence reads: CASSHSEGAYNEQFF. The CDR3 nucleotides are TGTGCCAGCAGCCATAGCGAGGGGGCCTACAATGAGCAGTTCTTC.

The chain joins TRBV5-1 to TRBJ2-5; D remains unclear. The CDR3 is made up of 15 amino acids. CDR1 SGHRS and CDR2 YFSETQ come from the germline V gene. Between the trimmed V and J ends, which lost 7 bases and 4 bases, there was a span of 20 bases. The CDR3 nucleotides read TGCGCCAGCGTCACGGGTTCCGATCGTCCAGAGACCCAGTACTTC. This gives the protein CASVTGSDRPETQYF.

Concerning this clone: A read error may explain this, as a much larger clone is one base away. Other DNA variants within this sample encode the same CDR3. CDR3 sequence: CASSGQGVSDTQYF. DNA for the CDR3: TGTGCTAGCAGCGGACAGGGGGTTTCGGATACGCAGTATTTT. The chain joins TRBV7-7 to TRBJ2-3; 10 nucleotides match TRBD1. This CDR3 contains 14 residues. CDR1 is SSHAT, CDR2 FNYEAQ, per germline (reference sequence).

This clone has ten or more counts. The chain recombines TRBV28 with TRBJ2-2, with 9 bases fitting TRBD1. Per germline, CDR1 MDHEN and CDR2 SYDVKM. With 5 bases clipped from V and 5 bases from J, the junction kept 6 bases outside the gene matches. This CDR3 is 15 amino acids long. Written as DNA, the CDR3 is TGTGCCAGCAGTGTCGGGACAGGGAGGACCGGGGAGCTGTTTTTT. This translates into CASSVGTGRTGELFF.

This clone was detected many times. As DNA, the CDR3 is TGTGCCTGGAGCAAACTGTCGAACACCGGGGAGCTGTTTTTT. Its translation is CAWSKLSNTGELFF. The chain employs TRBV30 and TRBJ2-2, with D uncertain. V dropped 3 bases and J dropped 0 bases, with 8 bases sitting between them. The germline CDR1 and CDR2 sequences are GTSNPN and SVGIG (reference sequence). This CDR3 contains 14 residues. The variable domain in full, completed from reference TRBV30 and TRBJ2-2, reads SQTIHQWPATLVQPVGSPLSLECTVEGTSNPNLYWYRQAAGRGLQLLFYSVGIGQISSEVPQNLSASRPQDRQFILSSKKLLLSDSGFYLCAWSKLSNTGELFFGEGSRLTVL.

This clone was found many times. The chain's CDR3 is CASSPFDRSTDTQYF. The CDR3 coding sequence is TGTGCCAGCAGTCCTTTTGACAGGAGCACAGATACGCAGTATTTT. The J gene is TRBJ2-3, the V gene TRBV12-3 or TRBV12-4; maybe TRBD1 (6 bases). Between the trimmed V and J ends, which lost 5 bases and 0 bases, there was a span of 12 bases. This CDR3 contains 15 residues.

This clone showed up just a few times. It may be a read error: a sequence one base away is much more abundant. The same CDR3 also results from other DNA sequences found in this sample. The chain employs TRBV12-3 or TRBV12-4 and TRBJ2-5; no definite D call. V lost 5 bases to trimming and J lost 3 bases, with 16 bases between them. This CDR3 comprises 15 residues. The CDR3 reads CASSPLWREKETQYF. The CDR3 region has the DNA TGTGCCAGCAGTCCGCTATGGCGTGAGAAAGAGACCCAGTACTTC.

This clone was seen many times. CDR3: CASIRASGMNEQYF. For the CDR3, the DNA is TGTGCCAGCATCAGGGCTAGCGGGATGAACGAGCAGTACTTC. J is TRBJ2-7 and V is TRBV6-1, with 9 positions matching TRBD2. Unmatched junction bases numbered 9, after V lost 7 bases and J lost 5 bases. Germline CDR1 and CDR2: MNHNS and SASEGT. The CDR3 totals 14 residues.

This clone was picked up many times. This chain links TRBV9 with TRBJ2-1; D perhaps matches TRBD2 (5 bases). CDR1 is SGDLS, CDR2 YYNGEE, per germline. The CDR3 runs 16 residues. Trimming cost V 1 base and J 2 bases, with 13 bases left between them. In DNA form, the CDR3 reads TGTGCCAGCAGCGTATCCGCGGGTCAGACCTACAATGAGCAGTTCTTC. Its translation is CASSVSAGQTYNEQFF.

This clone was detected ten times or more. This chain uses TRBV5-5 with TRBJ2-2, with a possible D match to TRBD1 (5 bases). Trimming removed 2 bases at V and 1 base at J, with 12 bases between. This CDR3 comprises 16 residues. The V gene's germline CDR1 is SGHKS and CDR2 YYEKEE (reference sequence). This CDR3 is CASSLGANVNTGELFF. The CDR3 nucleotides read TGTGCCAGCAGCTTAGGGGCCAACGTGAACACCGGGGAGCTGTTTTTT. Based on the CDR3 plus reference TRBV5-5 and TRBJ2-2, the full variable domain is DAGVTQSPTHLIKTRGQQVTLRCSPISGHKSVSWYQQVLGQGPQFIFQYYEKEERGRGNFPDRFSARQFPNYSSELNVNALLLGDSALYLCASSLGANVNTGELFFGEGSRLTVL.

Regarding this clone: A much larger clone differs from this one at a single base, so this may be a read error. This sample also contains other DNA sequences that code for the same CDR3. The V call is TRBV27, the J call TRBJ2-2; D gene ambiguous. Germline loops: CDR1 MNHEY, CDR2 SMNVEV (reference sequence). The CDR3 has 17 amino acids. The V gene lost 0 bases and the J gene lost 5 bases, with 16 bases spanning the gap. The CDR3 bases are TGTGCCAGCAGTTTATCCGGGCCTTCTTTTGGGACCGGGGAGCTGTTTTTT. It specifies CASSLSGPSFGTGELFF.

This clone was recorded a few times. In the same sample, other DNA sequences code for this CDR3. The V call is TRBV2, the J call TRBJ2-1; D is perhaps TRBD2 (6 bases). The CDR3 sequence is 15 residues long. The ends were cut back, 7 bases at V and 10 bases at J, with 23 bases in the middle. Germline V gene sequence: CDR1 SNHLY, CDR2 FYNNEI. The CDR3, as DNA: TGTGCCAGCATCCTATCTAGTGGGAGGCCAGGGGAGCAGTTCTTC. Amino acids: CASILSSGRPGEQFF.

This clone appeared many times. The rearrangement links TRBV20-1 to TRBJ2-7, with D perhaps being TRBD1 or TRBD2 (6 bases each). The V gene lost 1 base and the J gene lost 7 bases, with 17 bases spanning the gap. Germline CDR1 and CDR2: DFQATT and SNEGSKA (reference sequence). This CDR3 spans 14 amino acids. Written as DNA, the CDR3 is TGCAGTGCTAGAGGATCAAGGGGGGCCGGGGAGCAGTACTTC. Amino acids: CSARGSRGAGEQYF.

This clone was seen ten or more times. The CDR3 sequence: CSVSSYNEQFF. In DNA form, the CDR3 reads TGCAGTGTGAGCTCCTACAATGAGCAGTTCTTC. This chain joins TRBV20-1 and TRBJ2-1; D gene ambiguous. The CDR3 runs to 11 residues. Trimming removed 7 bases at V and 0 bases at J, with 4 bases between. CDR1 is DFQATT and CDR2 is SNEGSKA in the germline V gene (reference sequence).

Points on this clone: Mismatch with germline at one junction end may stem from a read error. V is TRBV20-1 and J is TRBJ2-6, with D possibly being TRBD1 (6 bases). Per germline, CDR1 DFQATT and CDR2 SNEGSKA (reference sequence). This CDR3 contains 13 residues. CDR3 in amino acids: CSATVSGANVLTF. CDR3 DNA sequence: TGCAGTGCTACAGTGTCAGGGGCCAACGTCCTTACTTTC.